The T cell receptor (beta chain) under discussion was sequenced for a study of neoadjuvant anti-PD-1 for oral cavity cancer. Study conclusions and caveats: Post-nivolumab, blood T cell clonality was significantly elevated in non-responders. TCR analyses covered only a few patients per response group.

Libraries were prepared by immunoSEQ multiplex PCR; TCRdb keeps only in-frame clonotypes and omits some of them. The profile shows 55,000 to 80,000 clones, 65% to 85% of them singletons. Between the trimmed V and J ends, which lost 0 bases and 5 bases, there was a span of 18 bases. Germline lookup yields CDR1 GTSNPN and CDR2 SVGIG (reference sequence). The CDR3 is 16 residues long. Comment on this clone: No antigen is known for it.

This specimen was PBMCs, taken before nivolumab (anti-PD-1) treatment. The chain joins TRBV30 to TRBJ2-3; no reliable D call. This receptor was obtained from a person between 40 and 80 years old with oral cavity squamous cell carcinoma. CDR3 sequence reads: CAWSVEFFLQKDTQYF. In DNA, the CDR3 is TGTGCCTGGAGTGTAGAATTTTTTTTACAGAAAGATACGCAGTATTTT.